A single sample gave rise to the 19 T cell receptor beta chains below, sequenced in a study of blood T cell repertoires in COVID-19. Profiled with immunoSEQ multiplex PCR; TCRdb holds only in-frame clones, not every one. The sample yields 150,000 to 200,000 clones, roughly 84% seen once. The source material was PBMCs or T cells enriched from blood (not recorded which). The source of these receptors is a woman aged 45-65 years who had recovered from COVID-19.

The chain employs TRBV28 and TRBJ2-7, with 12 bases matching TRBD1. The germline gives CDR1 MDHEN, CDR2 SYDVKM. The CDR3 covers 17 residues. V lost 6 bases, J lost 3 bases, and 12 bases stayed unmatched. DNA for the CDR3: TGTGCCAGCAGATCCGGGACAGGGGGCGCAGGAGGCTACGAGCAGTACTTC. Its translation: CASRSGTGGAGGYEQYF.

V usage is TRBV6-5 and J usage is TRBJ1-4; possible D gene TRBD1, 5 bases. The V end was cut by 6 bases, the J end by 0 bases, with 8 bases between. The CDR3 sequence is 14 residues long. CDR1 is MNHEY, CDR2 SVGAGI, per germline. CDR3 sequence (DNA): TGTGCCAGCAGACCAGGGTCAACTAATGAAAAACTGTTTTTT. This gives the protein CASRPGSTNEKLFF.

For the CDR3, the DNA is TGTGCCAGCAGCCTGAAAGGGGGCTTCGGCAATCAGCCCCAGCATTTT. Translated, it gives CASSLKGGFGNQPQHF. V and J are TRBV5-8 and TRBJ1-5; 7 bases fit TRBD1. After removal of 4 bases from V and 2 bases from J, the junction contained 9 bases not matched to a gene. Germline V CDR1 and CDR2: SGHTS, YDEGEE. This CDR3 has 16 residues.

The rearrangement links TRBV12-3 or TRBV12-4 to TRBJ1-2; 7 nucleotides align to TRBD1. V shed 5 bases, J shed 8 bases, and the junction held 8 bases outside the gene matches. The CDR3 runs to 13 residues. The CDR3 sequence: CASSAQTGMGYTF. CDR3 in DNA: TGTGCCAGCAGTGCCCAGACAGGGATGGGCTACACCTTC.

This chain connects TRBV18 to TRBJ1-1; 9 bases align to TRBD1. The CDR3 sequence is 14 residues long. CDR1 is KGHSH and CDR2 is LQKENI in the germline V gene. Trimming removed 3 bases from V and 5 bases from J; junction bases left unmatched: 4. CDR3 loop: CASSPRDRETEAFF. DNA for the CDR3: TGTGCCAGCTCACCGCGGGACAGGGAAACTGAAGCTTTCTTT.

The chain couples TRBV2 to TRBJ1-5, with D possibly matching TRBD1 (6 bases). V was clipped by 5 bases and J by 1 base, with 9 bases between them. The CDR3 is 14 residues long. Germline values: CDR1 SNHLY, CDR2 FYNNEI. Here the CDR3 DNA reads TGTGCCAGCAGTAAAGGACAGAGCAATCAGCCCCAGCATTTT. Translated: CASSKGQSNQPQHF.

The genes are TRBV5-4 and TRBJ1-2, with unresolved D. V lost 1 base, J lost 8 bases, and 12 bases lay in between. The CDR3 consists of 13 residues. Germline-derived CDR1 and CDR2 are SGHNT and YYREEE (reference sequence). In DNA form, the CDR3 reads TGTGCCAGCAGCTTGTACCGGAGCCGGGGCTACACCTTC. This gives the protein CASSLYRSRGYTF.

The V call is TRBV27, the J call TRBJ2-7, with D possibly matching TRBD1 (6 bases). V was clipped by 6 bases and J by 1 base, with 10 bases between them. Per the germline V gene, CDR1 is MNHEY and CDR2 is SMNVEV (reference sequence). CDR3 length: 13 residues. As DNA, the CDR3 is TGTGCCAGCAGAACACAGGGTTCCTACGAGCAGTACTTC. It codes for CASRTQGSYEQYF.

The chain combines TRBV5-5 with TRBJ1-6; D is possibly TRBD1 (6 bases). The V and J ends lost 4 bases and 5 bases respectively, with 13 bases between them. This CDR3 contains 15 residues. Germline assignment: CDR1 SGHKS and CDR2 YYEKEE (reference sequence). The CDR3 DNA reads TGTGCCAGCAGCCCGCGTGGGACAAATAATTCACCCCTCCACTTT. Its protein is CASSPRGTNNSPLHF. The full variable domain, rest sourced from reference TRBV5-5 and TRBJ1-6, is DAGVTQSPTHLIKTRGQQVTLRCSPISGHKSVSWYQQVLGQGPQFIFQYYEKEERGRGNFPDRFSARQFPNYSSELNVNALLLGDSALYLCASSPRGTNNSPLHFGNGTRLTVT.

The chain couples TRBV15 to TRBJ1-1; D is possibly TRBD1 (6 bases). The V gene's germline CDR1 is LNHNV and CDR2 YYDKDF (reference sequence). CDR3 length: 15 residues. V lost 3 bases and J 1 base, leaving 12 bases between the germline ends. CDR3 residues: CATSRQGGGNTEAFF. CDR3 coding DNA: TGTGCCACCAGCAGGCAAGGGGGGGGGAACACTGAAGCTTTCTTT.

CDR3 nucleotides: TGTGCCATCTCCTCTAGGGCTAGCGGGAGCGACTGGGAGCTGTTTTTT. Translating gives CAISSRASGSDWELFF. The V gene is TRBV10-3, the J gene TRBJ2-2, with 10 nucleotides matching TRBD2. V was pared by 8 bases and J by 9 bases, with 15 bases of the junction left unmatched. The germline V gene has CDR1 ENHRY and CDR2 SYGVKD. The CDR3 is 16 residues long.

The rearrangement joins TRBV7-2 to TRBJ1-2; 9 bases fit TRBD1. Germline CDR1 SGHTA, CDR2 FQGNSA. The CDR3 contains 16 residues. The V segment lost 5 bases and the J segment 3 bases; nucleotides outside the gene matches: 10. As DNA, the CDR3 is TGTGCCAGCAGCCCCGGGACAGGGCGTGGAGACTATGGCTACACCTTC. This translates into CASSPGTGRGDYGYTF.

V gene TRBV7-8 combines with J gene TRBJ1-6; D perhaps matches TRBD1 (6 bases). Trimming took off 4 bases at V and 7 bases at J, with 8 bases between the two ends. CDR1 is SGHVS, CDR2 FQNEAQ, per germline. The CDR3 extends over 13 amino acids. The CDR3 sequence is CASSSTGNSPLHF. CDR3 bases: TGTGCCAGCAGCTCTACAGGGAATTCACCCCTCCACTTT.

The chain couples TRBV6-5 to TRBJ1-3; tentatively, D is TRBD1 (5 bases). Per germline, CDR1 MNHEY and CDR2 SVGAGI. The CDR3 loop spans 15 amino acids. Between the trimmed V and J ends, which lost 4 bases and 2 bases, there was a span of 12 bases. CDR3 DNA sequence: TGTGCCAGCAGTTTACAGGCAGAGGCTGGAAACACCATATATTTT. Protein: CASSLQAEAGNTIYF.

V gene TRBV3-1 (or the pseudogene TRBV3-2) combines with J gene TRBJ2-6; weak D call: TRBD2 (5 bases). Germline-derived CDR1 and CDR2 are LGHDT and YNNKEL (reference sequence). The CDR3 runs to 19 residues. V shed 4 bases and J shed 0 bases, with 19 bases lying between them. DNA of the CDR3: TGTGCCAGCAGCCGAGTAATCGGACTGGCGTCCTCTGGGGCCAACGTCCTGACTTTC. The encoded protein is CASSRVIGLASSGANVLTF.

This clone was detected only a few times. The rearrangement links TRBV18 to TRBJ1-2; D is unresolved. The CDR3 length is 11 residues. V lost 6 bases to trimming and J lost 9 bases, with 11 bases between them. Germline V gene sequence: CDR1 KGHSH, CDR2 LQKENI. This chain's CDR3 is CASSPGVSYTF. CDR3 DNA sequence: TGTGCCAGCTCTCCGGGAGTAAGCTACACCTTC.

The chain links TRBV11-2 to TRBJ1-2; tentative D call: TRBD1 (6 bases). This CDR3 contains 11 residues. V lost 3 bases to trimming and J lost 12 bases, with 11 bases between them. The germline gives CDR1 SGHAT, CDR2 FQNNGV. CDR3 in amino acids: CASSFGGLNTF. CDR3 coding DNA: TGTGCCAGCAGCTTCGGGGGGCTGAACACCTTC.

In its sample, this clone was seen once. V gene TRBV19 combines with J gene TRBJ1-2; D uncertain. The CDR3 consists of 15 residues. Germline V gene lookup returns CDR1 LNHDA and CDR2 SQIVND (reference sequence). V dropped 5 bases and J dropped 7 bases, with 20 bases sitting between them. CDR3 nucleotides: TGTGCCAGTAGTCCCCCCGAGAGGGAAGTTGGTGGCTACACCTTC. This gives the protein CASSPPEREVGGYTF.

This clone has only a few counts. The V call is TRBV27, the J call TRBJ2-1; TRBD1 might be the D (5 bases). This CDR3 comprises 16 residues. In germline, CDR1 is MNHEY, CDR2 SMNVEV (reference sequence). V was shortened by 2 bases and J by 3 bases, with 14 bases between the two germline ends. DNA for the CDR3: TGTGCCAGCAGTTTACTACTCAGGGCAGGCTACAATGAGCAGTTCTTC. It encodes CASSLLLRAGYNEQFF.